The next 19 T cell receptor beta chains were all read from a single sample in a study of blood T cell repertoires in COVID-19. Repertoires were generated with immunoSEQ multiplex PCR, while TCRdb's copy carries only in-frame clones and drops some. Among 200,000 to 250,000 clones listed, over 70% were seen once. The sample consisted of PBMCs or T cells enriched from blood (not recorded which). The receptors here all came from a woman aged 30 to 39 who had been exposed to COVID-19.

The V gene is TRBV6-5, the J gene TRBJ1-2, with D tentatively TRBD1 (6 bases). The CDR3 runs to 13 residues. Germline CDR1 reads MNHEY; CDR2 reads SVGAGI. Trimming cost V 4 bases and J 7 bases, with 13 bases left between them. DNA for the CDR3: TGTGCCAGCAGTTTAAGACAGGTCGGTGGCTACACCTTC. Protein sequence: CASSLRQVGGYTF.

CDR3 in DNA: TGTGCCAGCAGGAGATCTGGGAACACCGGGGAGCTGTTTTTT. Translating gives CASRRSGNTGELFF. The chain has TRBV27 and TRBJ2-2; D remains unclear. Between the trimmed V and J ends, which lost 6 bases and 1 base, there was a span of 9 bases. Germline CDR1 and CDR2: MNHEY and SMNVEV (reference sequence). This CDR3 spans 14 amino acids.

The CDR3 here is CASSEYEGTSGSNHSGANVLTF. The CDR3 DNA reads TGCGCCAGCAGTGAGTATGAGGGGACTAGCGGGAGTAATCACTCTGGGGCCAACGTCCTGACTTTC. The J gene is TRBJ2-6, the V gene TRBV10-1; 14 nucleotides line up with TRBD2. J lost 0 bases, V lost 1 base, and 11 bases had no gene match. Germline CDR1 WNHNN, CDR2 SYGVQD (reference sequence). The CDR3 is made up of 22 amino acids.

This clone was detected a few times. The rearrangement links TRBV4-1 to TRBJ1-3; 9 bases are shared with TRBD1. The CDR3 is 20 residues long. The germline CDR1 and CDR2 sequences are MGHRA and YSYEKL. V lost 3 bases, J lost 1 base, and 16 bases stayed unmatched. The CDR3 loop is CASSQIVPGQGDPSGNTIYF. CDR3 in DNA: TGCGCCAGCAGCCAGATTGTCCCGGGACAGGGAGATCCGTCTGGAAACACCATATATTTT.

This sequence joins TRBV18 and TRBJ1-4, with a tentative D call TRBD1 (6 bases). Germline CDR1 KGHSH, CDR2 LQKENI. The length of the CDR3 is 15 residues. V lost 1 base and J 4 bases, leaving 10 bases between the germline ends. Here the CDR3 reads CASSPLNRDNEKLFF. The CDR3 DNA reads TGTGCCAGCTCACCACTAAACAGGGATAATGAAAAACTGTTTTTT.

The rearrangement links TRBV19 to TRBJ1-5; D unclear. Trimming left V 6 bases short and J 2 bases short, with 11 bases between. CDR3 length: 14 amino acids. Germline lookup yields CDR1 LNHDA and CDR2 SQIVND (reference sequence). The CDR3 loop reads CASRDWRGNQPQHF. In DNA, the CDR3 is TGTGCCAGTAGAGACTGGAGGGGCAATCAGCCCCAGCATTTT. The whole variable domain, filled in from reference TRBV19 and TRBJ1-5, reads DGGITQSPKYLFRKEGQNVTLSCEQNLNHDAMYWYRQDPGQGLRLIYYSQIVNDFQKGDIAEGYSVSREKKESFPLTVTSAQKNPTAFYLCASRDWRGNQPQHFGDGTRLSIL.

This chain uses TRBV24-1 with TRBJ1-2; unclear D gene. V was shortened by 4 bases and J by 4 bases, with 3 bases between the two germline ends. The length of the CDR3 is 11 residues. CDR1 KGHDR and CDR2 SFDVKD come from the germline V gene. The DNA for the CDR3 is TGTGCCACCAGTGACCGCTATGGCTACACCTTC. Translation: CATSDRYGYTF.

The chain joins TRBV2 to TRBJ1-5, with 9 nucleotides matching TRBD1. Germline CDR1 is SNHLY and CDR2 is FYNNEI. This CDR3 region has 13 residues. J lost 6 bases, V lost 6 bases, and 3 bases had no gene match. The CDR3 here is CASRLQGAQPQHF. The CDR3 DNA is TGTGCCAGCAGGCTACAGGGGGCTCAGCCCCAGCATTTT.

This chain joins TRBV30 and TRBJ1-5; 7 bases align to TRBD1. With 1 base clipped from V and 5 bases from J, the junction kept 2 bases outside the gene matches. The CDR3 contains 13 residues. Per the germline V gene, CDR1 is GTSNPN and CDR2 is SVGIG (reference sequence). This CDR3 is CAWSAGGYQPQHF. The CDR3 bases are TGTGCCTGGAGTGCAGGGGGTTATCAGCCCCAGCATTTT.

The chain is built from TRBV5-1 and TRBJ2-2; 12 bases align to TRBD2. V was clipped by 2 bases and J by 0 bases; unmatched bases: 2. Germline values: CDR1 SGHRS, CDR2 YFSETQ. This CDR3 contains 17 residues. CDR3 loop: CASSLLAGGPNTGELFF. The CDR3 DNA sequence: TGCGCCAGCAGCTTACTAGCGGGAGGCCCGAACACCGGGGAGCTGTTTTTT.

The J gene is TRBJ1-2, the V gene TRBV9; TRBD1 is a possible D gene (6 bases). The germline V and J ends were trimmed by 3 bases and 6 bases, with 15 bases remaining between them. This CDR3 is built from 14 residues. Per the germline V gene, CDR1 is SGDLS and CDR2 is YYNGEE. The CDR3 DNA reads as TGTGCCAGCAGCGGTCACTCGGGACACAATGGCTACACCTTC. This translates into CASSGHSGHNGYTF.

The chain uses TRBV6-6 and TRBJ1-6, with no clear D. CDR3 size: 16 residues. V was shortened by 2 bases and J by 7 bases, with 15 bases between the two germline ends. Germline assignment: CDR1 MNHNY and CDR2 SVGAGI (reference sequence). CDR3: CASSYHLQTGNSPLHF. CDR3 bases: TGTGCCAGCAGTTACCACCTCCAGACGGGGAATTCACCCCTCCACTTT.

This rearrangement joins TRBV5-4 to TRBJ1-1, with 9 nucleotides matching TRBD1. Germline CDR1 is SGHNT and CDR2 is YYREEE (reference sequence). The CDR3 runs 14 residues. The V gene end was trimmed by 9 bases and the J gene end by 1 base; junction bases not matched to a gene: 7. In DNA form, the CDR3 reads TGTGCCACCCAAGGGGGACAGGGGAACACTGAAGCTTTCTTT. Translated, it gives CATQGGQGNTEAFF.

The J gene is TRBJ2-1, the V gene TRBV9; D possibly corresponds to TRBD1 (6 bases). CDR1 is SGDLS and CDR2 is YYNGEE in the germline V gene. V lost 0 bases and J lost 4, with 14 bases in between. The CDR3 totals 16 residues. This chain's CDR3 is CASSVDSGDQYNEQFF. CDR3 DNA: TGTGCCAGCAGCGTAGATTCAGGGGATCAATACAATGAGCAGTTCTTC.

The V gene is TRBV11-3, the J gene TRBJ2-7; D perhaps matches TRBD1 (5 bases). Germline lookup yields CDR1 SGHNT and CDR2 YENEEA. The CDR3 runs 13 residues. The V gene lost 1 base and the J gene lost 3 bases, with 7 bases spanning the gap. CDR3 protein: CASSLGRDYEQYF. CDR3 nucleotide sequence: TGTGCCAGCAGCTTAGGCAGGGACTACGAGCAGTACTTC.

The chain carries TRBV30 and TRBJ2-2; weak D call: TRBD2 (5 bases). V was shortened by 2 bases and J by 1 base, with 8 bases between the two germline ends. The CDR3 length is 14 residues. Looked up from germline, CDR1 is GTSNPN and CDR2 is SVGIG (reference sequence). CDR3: CAWSRTLNTGELFF. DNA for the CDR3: TGTGCCTGGAGTAGGACTTTGAACACCGGGGAGCTGTTTTTT. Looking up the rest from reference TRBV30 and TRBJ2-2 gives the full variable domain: SQTIHQWPATLVQPVGSPLSLECTVEGTSNPNLYWYRQAAGRGLQLLFYSVGIGQISSEVPQNLSASRPQDRQFILSSKKLLLSDSGFYLCAWSRTLNTGELFFGEGSRLTVL.

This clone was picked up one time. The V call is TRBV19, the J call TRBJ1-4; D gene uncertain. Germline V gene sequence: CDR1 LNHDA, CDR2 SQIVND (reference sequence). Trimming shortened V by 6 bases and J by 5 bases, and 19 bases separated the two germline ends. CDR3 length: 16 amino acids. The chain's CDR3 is CASRGRTLPGNEKLFF. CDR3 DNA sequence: TGTGCCAGTAGGGGGAGAACCTTGCCGGGAAATGAAAAACTGTTTTTT. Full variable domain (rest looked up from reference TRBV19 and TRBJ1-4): DGGITQSPKYLFRKEGQNVTLSCEQNLNHDAMYWYRQDPGQGLRLIYYSQIVNDFQKGDIAEGYSVSREKKESFPLTVTSAQKNPTAFYLCASRGRTLPGNEKLFFGSGTQLSVL.

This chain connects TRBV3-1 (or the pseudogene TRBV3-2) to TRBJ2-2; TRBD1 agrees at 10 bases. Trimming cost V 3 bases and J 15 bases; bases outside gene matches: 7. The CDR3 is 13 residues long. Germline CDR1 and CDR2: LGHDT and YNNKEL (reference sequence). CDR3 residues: CASSHHRDRGVFF. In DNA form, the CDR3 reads TGTGCCAGCAGCCACCACCGGGACAGGGGTGTGTTTTTT.

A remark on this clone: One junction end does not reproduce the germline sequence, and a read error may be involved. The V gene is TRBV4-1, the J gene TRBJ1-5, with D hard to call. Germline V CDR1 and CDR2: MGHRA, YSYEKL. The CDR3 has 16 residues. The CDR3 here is CASSQDVGGSNQPQHF. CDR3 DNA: TGCGCCAGTAGCCAAGACGTGGGCGGGAGCAATCAGCCCCAGCATTTT.